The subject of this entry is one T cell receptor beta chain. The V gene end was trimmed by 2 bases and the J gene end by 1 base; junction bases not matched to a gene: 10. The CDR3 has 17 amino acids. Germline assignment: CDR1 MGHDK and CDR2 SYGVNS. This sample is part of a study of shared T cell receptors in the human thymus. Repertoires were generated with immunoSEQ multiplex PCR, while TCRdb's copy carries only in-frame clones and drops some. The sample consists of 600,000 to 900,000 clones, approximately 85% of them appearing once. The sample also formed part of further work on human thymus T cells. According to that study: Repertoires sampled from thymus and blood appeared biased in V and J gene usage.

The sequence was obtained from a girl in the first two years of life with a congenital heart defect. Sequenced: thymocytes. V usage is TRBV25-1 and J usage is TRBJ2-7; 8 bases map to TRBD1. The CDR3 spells CASSEKGRTGSSYEQYF. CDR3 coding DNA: TGTGCCAGCAGTGAAAAGGGCCGGACAGGGAGTTCCTACGAGCAGTACTTC.